This T cell receptor (beta chain) was identified in a study of cytomegalovirus exposure and HLA in healthy donors. 13 Jbeta primers and 60 Vbeta primers were used for the PCR. Here immunoSEQ multiplex PCR was the method, and the copy in TCRdb shows in-frame clones only, minus some. In the table there are approximately 90,000 clones, roughly 76% of which are singletons. Per germline, CDR1 SGHTA and CDR2 FQGNSA. CDR3 length equals 15 residues. Study-wide points: Associated with cytomegalovirus, according to the listing, were 150 to 200 TCR beta chains. Presence/absence analysis assumed near-uniform sequencing depth across donors.

Concerning this clone: What it recognizes is unknown.

Each donor was nominally healthy when sampled (though unrecorded immune exposures were likely). The clonotype was recovered from a male donor in good health and CMV-seronegative. The chain employs TRBV7-2 and TRBJ2-5, with D possibly TRBD2 on 7 matching bases. The J call may be faulty, since TRBJ2-7 better matches the DNA end. The specimen was PBMCs. CDR3 loop: CASSPWGGPAYEQYF. CDR3 in DNA: TGTGCCAGCAGCCCTTGGGGGGGCCCTGCCTACGAGCAGTACTTC.